A selection of T cell receptor beta chains follows, all from one sample in a study of blood T cell repertoires in COVID-19. Data came from immunoSEQ multiplex PCR; TCRdb stores just in-frame clones and leaves some out. Of just under 85,000 clones in the sample, around 87% are singletons; the top ten hold about 8.5%. The specimen was peripheral blood. The receptors were gathered from a man older than 75 with active or convalescent COVID-19. The CDR3 runs from the conserved cysteine through the conserved F or W. A D gene is named only where the DNA matches it firmly.

CDR3,V,D
CASSGLRVEEKLFF,TRBV2,.
CAISGAGMDIQYF,TRBV10-3,.
CASSQEGSPLHF,TRBV3-1/TRBV3-2,.
CASSSTSQDAEAFF,TRBV19,.
CAWSREYGYTF,TRBV30,.
CASSYLGQGGQTQYF,TRBV5-1,TRBD1
CASSLAGHLESPLHF,TRBV7-2,.
CASTHNRALNTEAFF,TRBV6-5,.
CASSQDGRVGEQFF,TRBV3-1/TRBV3-2,.
CASSMGVFTGGTEAFF,TRBV19,TRBD1
CASSIGRGPADTQYF,TRBV19,.
CASSAPGTAGNTIYF,TRBV25-1,.
CASSQGGRGLDTEAFF,TRBV4-1,TRBD1
CASSYMIAGNQPQYF,TRBV6-2/TRBV6-3,.
CAWTSSGNYGYTF,TRBV30,.
CASNSLGRGLGTDTQYF,TRBV19,.
CASTTRGTGNNEQFF,TRBV6-5,TRBD1
CASSPPVPGYNEQFF,TRBV18,.
CASSQDSSGADTQYF,TRBV3-1/TRBV3-2,TRBD2
CASSLGAGPIGGGPQHF,TRBV7-6,.
CASSLQGMANEQFF,TRBV7-9,.
CASSRTGDWNEQFF,TRBV27,TRBD1
CASSQDFFRGDTIIEAFF,TRBV4-2,.
CASSGTSGGETQYF,TRBV9,.
CASSQQTLNYGYTF,TRBV4-1,.